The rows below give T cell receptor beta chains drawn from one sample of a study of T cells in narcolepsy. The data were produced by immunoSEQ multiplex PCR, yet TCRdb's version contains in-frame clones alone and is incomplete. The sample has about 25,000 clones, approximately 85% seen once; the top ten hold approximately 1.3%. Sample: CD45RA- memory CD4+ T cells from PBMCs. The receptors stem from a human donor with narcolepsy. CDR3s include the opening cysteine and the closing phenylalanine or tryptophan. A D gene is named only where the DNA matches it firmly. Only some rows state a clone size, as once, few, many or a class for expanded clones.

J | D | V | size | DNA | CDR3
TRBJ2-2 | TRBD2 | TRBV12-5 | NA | TGTGCTAGTGGTTTCGGTAGCGGGAGCGGAACCGGGGAGCTGTTTTTT | CASGFGSGSGTGELFF
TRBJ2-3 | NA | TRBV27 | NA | TGTGCCAGCAGTTTAGACCGGGAGTTCACAGATACGCAGTATTTT | CASSLDREFTDTQYF
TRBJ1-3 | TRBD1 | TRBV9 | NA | TGTGCCAGCAGCGTAGCTGGACAGGGGGGAAACACCATATATTTT | CASSVAGQGGNTIYF
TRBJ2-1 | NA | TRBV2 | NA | TGTGCCAGCAGTACACAGGTTGGGGGGTACAATGAGCAGTTCTTC | CASSTQVGGYNEQFF
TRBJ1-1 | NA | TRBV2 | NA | TGTGCCAGCAGTGTGAGGACTGAAGGAAAGGCTTTCTTT | CASSVRTEGKAFF
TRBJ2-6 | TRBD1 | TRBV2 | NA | TGTGCCAGCAGGTCGGGACAGGGGACTGGGGCCAACGTCCTGACTTTC | CASRSGQGTGANVLTF
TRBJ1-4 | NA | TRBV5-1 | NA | TGCGCCAGCAGCCTTTCCAGGGTCTATAATGAAAAACTGTTTTTT | CASSLSRVYNEKLFF
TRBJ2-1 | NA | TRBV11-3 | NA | TGTGCCAGCAGCTTAGGGGGGCGGGAGTACAATGAGCAGTTCTTC | CASSLGGREYNEQFF
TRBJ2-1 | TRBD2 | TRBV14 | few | TGTGCCAGCAGCCCCCGGACTAGCGGGTACAATGAGCAGTTCTTC | CASSPRTSGYNEQFF
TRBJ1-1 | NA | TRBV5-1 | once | TGCGCCAGCAGCCCGGCGGCGGCAAAACAGAACACTGAAGCTTTCTTT | CASSPAAAKQNTEAFF
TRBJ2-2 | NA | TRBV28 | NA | TGTGCCAGCAGCCGAGGACTGAGTACCGGGGAGCTGTTTTTT | CASSRGLSTGELFF
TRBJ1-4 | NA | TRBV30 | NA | TGTGCCTGGAGTCCAAAATACAGTGACAGGAATGAAAAACTGTTTTTT | CAWSPKYSDRNEKLFF
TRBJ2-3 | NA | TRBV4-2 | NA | TGTGCCAGCAGCCAGGCCCCTACAGATACGCAGTATTTT | CASSQAPTDTQYF
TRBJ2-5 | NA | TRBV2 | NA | TGTGCCAGCAGTTCATCCAGGGGCCAAGAGACCCAGTACTTC | CASSSSRGQETQYF
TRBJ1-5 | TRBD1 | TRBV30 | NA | TGTGCCTGGAGTGTACGTGGGACAGGGGTCCAGCCCCAGCATTTT | CAWSVRGTGVQPQHF
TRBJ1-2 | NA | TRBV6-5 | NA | TGTGCCAGCAGGGGGGGGATTTTTTGGGGCTACACCTTC | CASRGGIFWGYTF
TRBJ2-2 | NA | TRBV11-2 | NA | TGTGCCAGCAGCTTCCAGGAAGGGGAGCTGTTTTTT | CASSFQEGELFF
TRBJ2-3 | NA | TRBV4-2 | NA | TGTGCCAGCAGCCAAGTCCCCGCTGGGGGGAATGGAGATACGCAGTATTTT | CASSQVPAGGNGDTQYF